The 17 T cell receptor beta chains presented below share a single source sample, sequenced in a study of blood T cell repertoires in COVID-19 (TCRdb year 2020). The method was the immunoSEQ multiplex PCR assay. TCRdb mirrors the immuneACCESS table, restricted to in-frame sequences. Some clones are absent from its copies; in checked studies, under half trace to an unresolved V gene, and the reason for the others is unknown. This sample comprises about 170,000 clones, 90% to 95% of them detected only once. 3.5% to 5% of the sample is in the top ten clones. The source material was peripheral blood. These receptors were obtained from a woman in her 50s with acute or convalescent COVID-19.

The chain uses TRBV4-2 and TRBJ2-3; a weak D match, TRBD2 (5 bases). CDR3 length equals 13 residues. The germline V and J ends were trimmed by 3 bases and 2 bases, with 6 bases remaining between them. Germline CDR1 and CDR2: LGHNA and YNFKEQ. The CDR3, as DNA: TGTGCCAGCAGCCACGGACTCACAGATACGCAGTATTTT. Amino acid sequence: CASSHGLTDTQYF.

CDR3 bases: TGTGCCAGCAGTTTAACAGGGGATTCACCCCTCCACTTT. Amino acids: CASSLTGDSPLHF. The genes are TRBV12-3 or TRBV12-4 and TRBJ1-6; 7 bases agree with TRBD1. The CDR3 covers 13 residues. V was clipped by 2 bases and J by 8 bases; unmatched bases: 0.

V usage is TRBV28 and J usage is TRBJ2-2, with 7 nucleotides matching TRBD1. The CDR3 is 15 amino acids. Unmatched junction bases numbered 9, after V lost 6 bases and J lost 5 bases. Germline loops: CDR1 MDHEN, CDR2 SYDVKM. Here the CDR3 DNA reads TGTGCCAGCAGCTCTGGGACAGATGCAACCGGGGAGCTGTTTTTT. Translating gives CASSSGTDATGELFF.

The CDR3 spells CASRTGGRWDTQYF. The CDR3 DNA is TGTGCCAGCCGGACAGGGGGCAGGTGGGATACGCAGTATTTT. This chain uses TRBV6-5 with TRBJ2-3; TRBD1 aligns across 11 bases. V lost 8 bases, J lost 6 bases, and 7 bases stayed unmatched. The CDR3 extends over 14 amino acids. Per the germline V gene, CDR1 is MNHEY and CDR2 is SVGAGI.

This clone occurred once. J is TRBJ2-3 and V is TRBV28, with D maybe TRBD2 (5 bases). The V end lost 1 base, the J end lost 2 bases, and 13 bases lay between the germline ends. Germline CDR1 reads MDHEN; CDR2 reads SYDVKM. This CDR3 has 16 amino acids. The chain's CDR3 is CASSLSSGILTDTQYF. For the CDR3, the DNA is TGTGCCAGCAGTTTATCGAGCGGAATCCTCACAGATACGCAGTATTTT.

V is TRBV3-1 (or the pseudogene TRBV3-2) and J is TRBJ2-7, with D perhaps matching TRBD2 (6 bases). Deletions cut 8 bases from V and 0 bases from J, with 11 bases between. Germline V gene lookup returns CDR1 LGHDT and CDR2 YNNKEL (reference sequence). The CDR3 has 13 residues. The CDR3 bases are TGTGCCAGCCGGGACTGGGGCTCCTACGAGCAGTACTTC. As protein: CASRDWGSYEQYF.

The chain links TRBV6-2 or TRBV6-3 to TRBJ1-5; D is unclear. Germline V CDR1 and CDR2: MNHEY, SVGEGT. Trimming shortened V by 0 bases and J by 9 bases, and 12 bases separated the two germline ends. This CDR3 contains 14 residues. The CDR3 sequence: CASSYSSDHSPQHF. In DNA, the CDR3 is TGTGCCAGCAGTTACTCGTCAGATCATTCGCCCCAGCATTTT.

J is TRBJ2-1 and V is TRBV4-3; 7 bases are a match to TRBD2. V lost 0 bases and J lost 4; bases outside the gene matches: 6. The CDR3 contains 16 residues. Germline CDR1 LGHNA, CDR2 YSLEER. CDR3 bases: TGCGCCAGCAGCCAAGATGGGGGGGGGTTTTACAATGAGCAGTTCTTC. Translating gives CASSQDGGGFYNEQFF.

The CDR3, as DNA: TGTGCCAGCAGACCGTACGGGGATGGGGGCTACACCTTC. Protein product: CASRPYGDGGYTF. The V gene is TRBV6-5, the J gene TRBJ1-2, with no clear D. V was trimmed by 6 bases and J by 8 bases, leaving 16 bases between them. The germline CDR1 and CDR2 sequences are MNHEY and SVGAGI. This CDR3 region has 13 residues.

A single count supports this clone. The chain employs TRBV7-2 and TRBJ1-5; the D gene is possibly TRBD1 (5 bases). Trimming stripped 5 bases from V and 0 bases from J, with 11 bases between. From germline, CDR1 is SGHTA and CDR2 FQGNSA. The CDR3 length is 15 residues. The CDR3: CASSLGGNSNQPQHF. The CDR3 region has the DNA TGTGCCAGCAGCCTCGGGGGGAATAGCAATCAGCCCCAGCATTTT.

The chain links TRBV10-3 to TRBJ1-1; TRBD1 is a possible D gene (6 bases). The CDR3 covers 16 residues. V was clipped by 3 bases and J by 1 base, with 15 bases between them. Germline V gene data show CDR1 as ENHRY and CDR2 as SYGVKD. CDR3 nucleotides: TGTGCCATCAGTGACGCTTCAAGGGGGACGAACACTGAAGCTTTCTTT. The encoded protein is CAISDASRGTNTEAFF.

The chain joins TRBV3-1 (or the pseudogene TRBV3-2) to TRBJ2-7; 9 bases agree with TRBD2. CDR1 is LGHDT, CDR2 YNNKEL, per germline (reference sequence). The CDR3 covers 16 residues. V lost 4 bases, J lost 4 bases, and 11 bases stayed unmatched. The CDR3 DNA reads TGTGCCAGCAGCCTTCTTATAGCGGGGGAAGGGTACGAGCAGTACTTC. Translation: CASSLLIAGEGYEQYF.

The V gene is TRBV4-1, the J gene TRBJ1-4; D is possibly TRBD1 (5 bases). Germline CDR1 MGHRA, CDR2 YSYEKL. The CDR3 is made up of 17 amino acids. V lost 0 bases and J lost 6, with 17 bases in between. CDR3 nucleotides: TGCGCCAGCAGCCAAGATATCGTCAGGGATGGTGATGAAAAACTGTTTTTT. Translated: CASSQDIVRDGDEKLFF.

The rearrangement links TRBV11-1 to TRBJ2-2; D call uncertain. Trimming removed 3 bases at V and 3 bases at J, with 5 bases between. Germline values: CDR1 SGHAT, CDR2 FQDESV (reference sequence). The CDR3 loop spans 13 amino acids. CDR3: CASSFSYTGELFF. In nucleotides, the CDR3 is TGTGCCAGCAGCTTTTCGTACACCGGGGAGCTGTTTTTT.

The CDR3 loop reads CASSPPGPGRNSPLHF. The CDR3 region has the DNA TGTGCCAGCTCACCACCGGGGCCCGGGAGGAATTCACCCCTCCACTTT. The chain employs TRBV18 and TRBJ1-6; a possible D gene is TRBD1 (5 bases). Germline V gene data show CDR1 as KGHSH and CDR2 as LQKENI. The CDR3 totals 16 residues. With 0 bases removed from V and 7 bases from J, the gap between germline ends came to 13 bases.

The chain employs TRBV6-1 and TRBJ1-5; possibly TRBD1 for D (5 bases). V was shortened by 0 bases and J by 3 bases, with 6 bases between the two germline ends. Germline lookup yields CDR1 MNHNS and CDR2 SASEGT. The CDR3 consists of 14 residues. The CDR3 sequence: CASSEAGDNQPQHF. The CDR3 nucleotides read TGTGCCAGCAGTGAAGCAGGGGACAATCAGCCCCAGCATTTT.

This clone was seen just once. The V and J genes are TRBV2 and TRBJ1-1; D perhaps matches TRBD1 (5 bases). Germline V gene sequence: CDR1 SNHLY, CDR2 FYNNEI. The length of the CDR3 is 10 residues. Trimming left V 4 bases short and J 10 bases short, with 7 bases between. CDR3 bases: TGTGCCAGCAGTGTGCAGGGAGCTTTCTTT. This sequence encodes CASSVQGAFF. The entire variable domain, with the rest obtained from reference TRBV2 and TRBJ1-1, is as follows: EPEVTQTPSHQVTQMGQEVILRCVPISNHLYFYWYRQILGQKVEFLVSFYNNEISEKSEIFDDQFSVERPDGSNFTLKIRSTKLEDSAMYFCASSVQGAFFGQGTRLTVV.